Presented here are 28 T cell receptor beta chains from one specimen sequenced in a study of blood T cell repertoires in COVID-19. Sequencing used immunoSEQ multiplex PCR; TCRdb keeps in-frame clones, though not all of them. The repertoire holds some 300,000 clones, with 86% as singletons. Sequenced input: PBMCs or T cells enriched from blood (not recorded which). The receptor source for this set is a man under 40 who had recovered from COVID-19.

The chain is built from TRBV6-5 and TRBJ2-5; no clear D. CDR3 length: 15 amino acids. Trimming stripped 2 bases from V and 4 bases from J, with 14 bases between. Germline CDR1 is MNHEY and CDR2 is SVGAGI. CDR3 in amino acids: CASSYGAAPVETQYF. For the CDR3, the DNA is TGTGCCAGCAGTTACGGCGCGGCCCCCGTAGAGACCCAGTACTTC.

The CDR3 sequence is CASSPERGYTEAFF. The CDR3 region has the DNA TGTGCCAGCAGTCCAGAAAGGGGGTACACTGAAGCTTTCTTT. The chain employs TRBV27 and TRBJ1-1; a weak D match, TRBD1 (6 bases). Trimming took off 5 bases at V and 3 bases at J, with 13 bases between the two ends. The germline CDR1 and CDR2 sequences are MNHEY and SMNVEV (reference sequence). There are 14 residues in the CDR3.

The count of this clone is one. V and J are TRBV10-3 and TRBJ2-7, with TRBD2 matching over 12 bases. The CDR3 consists of 19 residues. Germline CDR1 reads ENHRY; CDR2 reads SYGVKD. The V gene end was trimmed by 4 bases and the J gene end by 1 base; junction bases not matched to a gene: 14. CDR3 in amino acids: CAISVVPSGRALRSYEQYF. CDR3 nucleotides: TGTGCCATCAGTGTAGTCCCTAGCGGGAGGGCCTTAAGGTCCTACGAGCAGTACTTC.

This chain uses TRBV28 with TRBJ2-1; D is perhaps TRBD1 (6 bases). Germline assignment: CDR1 MDHEN and CDR2 SYDVKM. CDR3 length: 16 residues. V was cut by 2 bases and J by 7 bases, with 18 bases left in between. Here the CDR3 DNA reads TGTGCCAGCAGTTTAAGGGGGACCCTTCATGGGAATGAGCAGTTCTTC. Its translation is CASSLRGTLHGNEQFF.

The rearrangement uses TRBV3-1 (or the pseudogene TRBV3-2) and TRBJ2-7, with a tentative D call TRBD2 (5 bases). The CDR3 runs 14 residues. Germline loops: CDR1 LGHDT, CDR2 YNNKEL (reference sequence). V was pared by 4 bases and J by 2 bases, with 12 bases between. The DNA for the CDR3 is TGTGCCAGCAGCCGATGGACGCGGGCCTACGAGCAGTACTTC. Residues: CASSRWTRAYEQYF.

The chain joins TRBV5-4 to TRBJ2-1, with TRBD2 identical over 8 bases. Germline CDR1 SGHNT, CDR2 YYREEE (reference sequence). The CDR3 is 15 residues long. The junction had 4 bases not matched to a gene; V was cut back by 0 bases and J by 5 bases. The CDR3 region has the DNA TGTGCCAGCAGCTTGGCCACTAGCGGCCACAATGAGCAGTTCTTC. Protein product: CASSLATSGHNEQFF.

J is TRBJ2-3 and V is TRBV2, with D possibly being TRBD2 (6 bases). Germline V gene lookup returns CDR1 SNHLY and CDR2 FYNNEI. This CDR3 region has 15 residues. The V end lost 0 bases, the J end lost 6 bases, and 13 bases lay between the germline ends. The CDR3 is CASSEALPEGDTQYF. CDR3 in DNA: TGTGCCAGCAGTGAAGCGCTTCCGGAGGGGGATACGCAGTATTTT. The entire variable domain, with the rest obtained from reference TRBV2 and TRBJ2-3, is as follows: EPEVTQTPSHQVTQMGQEVILRCVPISNHLYFYWYRQILGQKVEFLVSFYNNEISEKSEIFDDQFSVERPDGSNFTLKIRSTKLEDSAMYFCASSEALPEGDTQYFGPGTRLTVL.

V gene TRBV2 combines with J gene TRBJ1-1; D ambiguous. V dropped 8 bases and J dropped 1 base, with 11 bases sitting between them. This CDR3 spans 13 amino acids. Germline-derived CDR1 and CDR2 are SNHLY and FYNNEI. The CDR3 sequence: CASVDQANTEAFF. Here the CDR3 DNA reads TGTGCCAGCGTAGATCAGGCGAACACTGAAGCTTTCTTT.

The rearrangement uses TRBV18 and TRBJ2-7, with D perhaps TRBD2 (6 bases). This CDR3 has 15 amino acids. The germline CDR1 and CDR2 sequences are KGHSH and LQKENI. The ends were cut back, 3 bases at V and 5 bases at J, with 17 bases in the middle. For the CDR3, the DNA is TGTGCCAGCTCACCTGCGGGACCATTCGGGGACGAGCAGTACTTC. It specifies CASSPAGPFGDEQYF.

This rearrangement joins TRBV7-2 to TRBJ2-1; 8 bases line up with TRBD2. The J segment lost 1 base and the V segment lost 1 base, leaving 12 bases of the junction unmatched. The CDR3 has 19 amino acids. The germline V gene has CDR1 SGHTA and CDR2 FQGNSA. DNA for the CDR3: TGTGCCAGCAGCTTAGTGTTGGCGGGGGGCCATCGATCCTACAATGAGCAGTTCTTC. Protein sequence: CASSLVLAGGHRSYNEQFF.

The V and J genes are TRBV5-1 and TRBJ1-2; 8 bases are shared with TRBD1. Germline V gene sequence: CDR1 SGHRS, CDR2 YFSETQ. The ends lost 3 bases at V and 11 bases at J; junction bases unmatched: 6. The CDR3 runs to 12 residues. This chain's CDR3 is CASSSTGAEYTF. CDR3 nucleotides: TGCGCCAGCAGCTCGACAGGGGCAGAGTACACCTTC.

The genes are TRBV27 and TRBJ1-6; D unclear. Trimming shortened V by 1 base and J by 5 bases, and 9 bases separated the two germline ends. CDR1 MNHEY and CDR2 SMNVEV come from the germline V gene (reference sequence). This CDR3 is built from 15 residues. The CDR3 bases are TGTGCCAGCAGTTTATTTCCAGTTAATAATTCACCCCTCCACTTT. Its protein product is CASSLFPVNNSPLHF.

This chain joins TRBV7-6 and TRBJ2-1; 7 positions agree with TRBD1. The CDR3 loop spans 15 amino acids. Trimming cost V 5 bases and J 5 bases; bases outside gene matches: 9. Germline CDR1 SGHVS, CDR2 FNYEAQ. The CDR3 protein is CASSPRDRTNNEQFF. The CDR3 nucleotides are TGTGCCAGCAGCCCGAGGGACAGAACCAACAATGAGCAGTTCTTC.

V gene TRBV3-1 (or the pseudogene TRBV3-2) combines with J gene TRBJ2-5, with TRBD2 as a possible D gene (7 bases). The germline V gene has CDR1 LGHDT and CDR2 YNNKEL (reference sequence). This CDR3 contains 16 residues. Trimming removed 4 bases at V and 10 bases at J, with 25 bases between. The CDR3 protein is CASSPWVGGGEGGQYF. In nucleotides, the CDR3 is TGTGCCAGCAGCCCTTGGGTAGGCGGGGGTGAAGGGGGCCAGTACTTC.

The chain recombines TRBV24-1 with TRBJ1-2, with 12 bases fitting TRBD1. This CDR3 comprises 16 residues. The germline V gene has CDR1 KGHDR and CDR2 SFDVKD. V lost 4 bases, J lost 5 bases, and 7 bases stayed unmatched. As DNA, the CDR3 is TGTGCCACCAGTGAGCCGGGACAGGGGGCGAATTATGGCTACACCTTC. Translated: CATSEPGQGANYGYTF.

The CDR3 region is CASSSSGPNTGELFF. The CDR3 DNA reads as TGTGCCAGCAGCTCATCAGGGCCGAACACCGGGGAGCTGTTTTTT. The chain couples TRBV7-9 to TRBJ2-2; tentative D call: TRBD1 (5 bases). CDR3 length equals 15 residues. Germline CDR1 reads SEHNR; CDR2 reads FQNEAQ (reference sequence). The V end was cut by 4 bases, the J end by 0 bases, with 9 bases between.

For the CDR3, the DNA is TGTGCCAGCAGTGAAAGGCAGGGTAATCAGCCCCAGCATTTT. This translates into CASSERQGNQPQHF. The rearrangement uses TRBV2 and TRBJ1-5; tentative D call: TRBD1 (5 bases). The germline V gene encodes CDR1 SNHLY and CDR2 FYNNEI. The CDR3 is made up of 14 amino acids. Trimming removed 2 bases from V and 4 bases from J, with 9 bases in between.

This sequence joins TRBV21-1 and TRBJ1-5; TRBD1, the table's D call, was not compared with the DNA. TRBV21-1 is a listed pseudogene. The CDR3 covers 16 residues. The DNA of the CDR3 is TGTGCCAGCAGCAAGGTACACAGCCATAGCAATCAGCCCCAGCATTTT. It is translated as CASSKVHSHSNQPQHF.

The chain joins TRBV30 to TRBJ1-1; D uncertain. Between the trimmed V and J ends, which lost 7 bases and 5 bases, there was a span of 11 bases. CDR1 and CDR2 (germline): GTSNPN, SVGIG (reference sequence). The CDR3 is made up of 11 amino acids. The CDR3 DNA sequence: TGTGCCTCTAAGAGAGGGACTGAAGCTTTCTTT. This codes for CASKRGTEAFF.

The chain links TRBV6-6 to TRBJ2-5; tentatively, D is TRBD1 (6 bases). There are 13 residues in the CDR3. Trimming took 8 bases from V and 7 from J, leaving 17 bases between them. CDR1 is MNHNY, CDR2 SVGAGI, per germline (reference sequence). CDR3 in amino acids: CASLSIQGVTQYF. As DNA, the CDR3 is TGTGCCAGCCTTAGTATACAGGGAGTGACCCAGTACTTC.

The chain uses TRBV28 and TRBJ1-4, with TRBD1 as a possible D gene (5 bases). This CDR3 comprises 15 residues. Per the germline V gene, CDR1 is MDHEN and CDR2 is SYDVKM. The ends were cut back, 6 bases at V and 2 bases at J, with 13 bases in the middle. DNA of the CDR3: TGTGCCAGCAGGAACGGGGGAATGACTAATGAAAAACTGTTTTTT. This sequence encodes CASRNGGMTNEKLFF.

This chain uses TRBV7-8 with TRBJ1-5; D might be TRBD1 (5 bases). In germline, CDR1 is SGHVS, CDR2 FQNEAQ. The V and J ends lost 2 bases and 0 bases respectively, with 11 bases between them. The CDR3 sequence is 16 residues long. DNA for the CDR3: TGTGCCAGCAGCTTACGCGGGGGGTATAGCAATCAGCCCCAGCATTTT. It codes for CASSLRGGYSNQPQHF.

The V call is TRBV3-1 (or the pseudogene TRBV3-2), the J call TRBJ2-7; TRBD2 aligns across 13 bases. This CDR3 spans 16 amino acids. V lost 4 bases, J lost 2 bases, and 5 bases stayed unmatched. Germline V CDR1 and CDR2: LGHDT, YNNKEL (reference sequence). In DNA form, the CDR3 reads TGTGCCAGCAGCCCGGTACTAGCGGGAGGGCCCTACGAGCAGTACTTC. As protein: CASSPVLAGGPYEQYF.

The chain carries TRBV28 and TRBJ2-7, with 9 bases lining up with TRBD1. There are 14 residues in the CDR3. The V and J ends lost 3 bases and 5 bases, in that order; junction bases with no gene match: 5. The V gene's germline CDR1 is MDHEN and CDR2 SYDVKM. Here the CDR3 DNA reads TGTGCCAGCAGTTTTGGGACAGGGCTCCACGAGCAGTACTTC. This sequence encodes CASSFGTGLHEQYF.

The CDR3 reads CASSGGRGQDYGYTF. The CDR3 DNA follows: TGTGCCAGCAGTGGCGGGAGGGGTCAAGACTATGGCTACACCTTC. J is TRBJ1-2 and V is TRBV2, with D maybe TRBD1 (5 bases). In germline, CDR1 is SNHLY, CDR2 FYNNEI. This CDR3 comprises 15 residues. V was pared by 4 bases and J by 3 bases, with 15 bases between.

V and J are TRBV5-1 and TRBJ1-1; no clear D gene. Germline lookup yields CDR1 SGHRS and CDR2 YFSETQ. Trimming took off 10 bases at V and 1 base at J, with 11 bases between the two ends. The CDR3 contains 12 residues. The CDR3 spells CARRYPNTEAFF. CDR3 DNA sequence: TGCGCCCGGAGGTACCCGAACACTGAAGCTTTCTTT.

As concerns this clone: A read error may produce the germline difference seen at one junction end. V is TRBV6-5 and J is TRBJ1-2; D ambiguous. CDR1 and CDR2 (germline): MNHEY, SVGAGI. This CDR3 spans 15 amino acids. Here the CDR3 DNA reads TGTGCCAGCAGCTACTCGAACGCAGGAAGGCTCGGCTACACCTTC. Its translation: CASSYSNAGRLGYTF.

The rearrangement uses TRBV25-1 and TRBJ1-4; D gene ambiguous. Trimming stripped 4 bases from V and 15 bases from J, with 15 bases between. The CDR3 extends over 12 amino acids. Germline V gene data show CDR1 as MGHDK and CDR2 as SYGVNS. CDR3 nucleotide sequence: TGTGCCAGCAGTGGGAATCAGCGGCAGGTGTTTTTT. Its protein is CASSGNQRQVFF.